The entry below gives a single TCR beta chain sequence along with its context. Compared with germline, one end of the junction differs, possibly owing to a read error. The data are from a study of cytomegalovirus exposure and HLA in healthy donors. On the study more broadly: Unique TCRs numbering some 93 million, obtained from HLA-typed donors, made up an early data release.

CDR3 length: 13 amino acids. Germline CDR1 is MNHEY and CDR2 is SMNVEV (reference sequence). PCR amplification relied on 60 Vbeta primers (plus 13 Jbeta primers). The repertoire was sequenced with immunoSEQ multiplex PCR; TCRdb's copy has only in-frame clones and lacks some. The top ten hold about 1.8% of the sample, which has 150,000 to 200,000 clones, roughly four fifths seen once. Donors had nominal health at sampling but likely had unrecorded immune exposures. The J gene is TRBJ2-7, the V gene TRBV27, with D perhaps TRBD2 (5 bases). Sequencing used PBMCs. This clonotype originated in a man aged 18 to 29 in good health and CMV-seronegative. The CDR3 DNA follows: TGTGTCAGCAGTTTACGACTAACCTACGAGCAGTACTTC. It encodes CVSSLRLTYEQYF.